The text below deals with one TCR beta chain. These data originate in a study of a mutant IDH1 vaccine in newly diagnosed glioma. Study details: Treated patients, about 60% male and roughly 40% female, averaged around 40 years of age. Before enrollment, the patients had been treated with radiotherapy alone, temozolomide alone, or both together. Most of them had received both.

Time point of the sample: baseline, week 1 (first vaccination visit). This sample's treatment: pre-vaccination baseline after standard-of-care therapy. Each tumor in the donors was a new WHO grade 3 or 4 astrocytoma, IDH1-mutant and ATRX-lost. Method: immunoSEQ multiplex PCR; TCRdb's copy keeps in-frame clones and lacks some. This repertoire shows under 90,000 clones, about four fifths found once; its top ten account for over 8%. The ends were cut back, 2 bases at V and 6 bases at J, with 5 bases in the middle. This CDR3 comprises 12 residues. Germline V CDR1 and CDR2: SGHTA, FQGNSA. The TCR originated in a man aged 45-60 years with glioma. V usage is TRBV7-2 and J usage is TRBJ1-5, with no clear D. The specimen comprised PBMCs, sampled from a glioma patient treated with radiotherapy, temozolomide or both. CDR3: CASSLNLQPQHF. CDR3 coding DNA: TGTGCCAGCAGCTTAAATCTTCAGCCCCAGCATTTT.